This entry lists 20 T cell receptor beta chains sequenced from one sample in a study of T cells in Graves' hyperthyroidism and ophthalmopathy. What was amplified from RNA transcripts were TCR beta CDR3 regions. During a first-round RT-PCR of the TCR CDR3, the HTBI primer set was used. One entry per CDR3 protein, called by TCRdb with MiXCR from the multiplex PCR reads. The sample records over 700,000 distinct CDR3 sequences, under 20% being singletons. The sequencing sample was made of blood. These receptors all come from a woman aged 45-59 years with Graves' hyperthyroidism that later progressed to Graves' ophthalmopathy.

This clonotype was picked up many times. The chain uses TRBV5-5 and TRBJ2-7, with 7 bases matching TRBD1. The CDR3 contains 14 residues. V gave up 4 bases and J gave up 1 base; unmatched junction bases: 5. Germline V gene sequence: CDR1 SGHKS, CDR2 YYEKEE (reference sequence). In DNA, the CDR3 is TGTGCCAGCAGCAGGGACAGTGGATCCTACGAGCAGTACTTC. Translation: CASSRDSGSYEQYF.

V gene TRBV3-1 combines with J gene TRBJ2-2; 12 bases map to TRBD2. Germline V gene lookup returns CDR1 LGHDT and CDR2 YNNKEL (reference sequence). Trimming cost V 4 bases and J 0 bases; bases outside gene matches: 6. This CDR3 contains 18 residues. The CDR3 sequence is CASSPQTSGGANTGELFF. As DNA, the CDR3 is TGTGCCAGCAGCCCCCAGACTAGCGGGGGCGCGAACACCGGGGAGCTGTTTTTT.

As DNA, the CDR3 is TGTGCCAGCAGTCGCTCGAAGCCTCCCTATGGCTACACCTTC. Its translation is CASSRSKPPYGYTF. V usage is TRBV6-1 and J usage is TRBJ1-2; D not resolved. Per germline, CDR1 MNHNS and CDR2 SASEGT. CDR3 size: 14 residues. Deletions cut 5 bases from V and 4 bases from J, with 14 bases between.

This sequence joins TRBV7-9 and TRBJ1-6; D gene ambiguous. This CDR3 is 14 amino acids long. CDR1 and CDR2 from the germline V gene are SEHNR and FQNEAQ (reference sequence). Trimming took off 4 bases at V and 7 bases at J, with 11 bases between the two ends. The CDR3 DNA follows: TGTGCCAGCAGCTCCTTGGGTCCCAATTCACCCCTCCACTTT. Translated, it gives CASSSLGPNSPLHF.

This clonotype was counted at least ten times. In DNA, the CDR3 is TGCGCCAGCAGCGGAACAGGGAACACCGGGGAGCTGTTTTTT. Translation: CASSGTGNTGELFF. The chain has TRBV5-1 and TRBJ2-2; tentative D call: TRBD1 (5 bases). The length of the CDR3 is 14 residues. Germline assignment: CDR1 SGHRS and CDR2 YFSETQ. The germline V and J ends were trimmed by 4 bases and 1 base, with 8 bases remaining between them.

This rearrangement joins TRBV5-1 to TRBJ1-2; 8 bases line up with TRBD1. Germline-derived CDR1 and CDR2 are SGHRS and YFSETQ. The CDR3 is 14 amino acids. The trim removed 0 bases at V and 4 bases at J, leaving 2 bases unmatched. The DNA of the CDR3 is TGCGCCAGCAGCTTGGGGGACAGGAGCTATGGCTACACCTTC. Translation: CASSLGDRSYGYTF.

The CDR3 DNA follows: TGTGCCAGCAGTCCAACGGGACAAATGCAAGAGACCCAGTACTTC. Translating it yields CASSPTGQMQETQYF. The rearrangement uses TRBV6-1 and TRBJ2-5; D is perhaps TRBD1 (6 bases). Looked up from germline, CDR1 is MNHNS and CDR2 is SASEGT. Trimming cost V 5 bases and J 2 bases, with 15 bases left between them. This CDR3 has 15 residues.

This clonotype has just a few counts. The chain recombines TRBV27 with TRBJ2-5; D not resolved. V was shortened by 5 bases and J by 8 bases, with 18 bases between the two germline ends. Germline values: CDR1 MNHEY, CDR2 SMNVEV (reference sequence). The CDR3 contains 14 residues. The CDR3 is CASSIRQGPRTQYF. The CDR3 DNA follows: TGTGCCAGCAGTATAAGACAAGGACCGAGAACCCAGTACTTC.

Regarding this clonotype: A junction end diverges from the germline sequence, so it may reflect a read error. The V gene is TRBV5-1, the J gene TRBJ2-1; perhaps D is TRBD1 or TRBD2 (5 bases each). This CDR3 region has 14 residues. Germline-derived CDR1 and CDR2 are SGHRS and YFSETQ. This chain's CDR3 is CASGTGTVYNEQFF. Here the CDR3 DNA reads TGCGCCAGCGGAACCGGGACGGTGTACAATGAGCAATTCTTC.

This chain connects TRBV6-1 to TRBJ1-5, with unresolved D. CDR1 MNHNS and CDR2 SASEGT come from the germline V gene. The CDR3 sequence is 14 residues long. With 1 base removed from V and 4 bases from J, the gap between germline ends came to 8 bases. The CDR3 sequence: CASSEGHSNQPQHF. The CDR3 region has the DNA TGTGCCAGCAGTGAAGGGCACAGTAATCAGCCCCAGCATTTT.

The table lists this clonotype with many counts. The chain combines TRBV5-1 with TRBJ2-7; D is unclear. Germline V lookup: CDR1 SGHRS, CDR2 YFSETQ. The V end was cut by 0 bases, the J end by 0 bases, with 10 bases between. The CDR3 spans 15 residues. The CDR3 sequence: CASSLAVGTSYEQYF. CDR3 in DNA: TGCGCCAGCAGCTTGGCTGTCGGAACCTCCTACGAGCAGTACTTC. Full variable domain (outside the CDR3, taken from reference TRBV5-1 and TRBJ2-7): KAGVTQTPRYLIKTRGQQVTLSCSPISGHRSVSWYQQTPGQGLQFLFEYFSETQRNKGNFPGRFSGRQFSNSRSEMNVSTLELGDSALYLCASSLAVGTSYEQYFGPGTRLTVT.

This clonotype was recorded once. Germline and junction disagree at one end, which may indicate a read error. This chain uses TRBV20-1 with TRBJ2-1; D unresolved. The germline V gene has CDR1 DFQATT and CDR2 SNEGSKA (reference sequence). The CDR3 is 12 residues long. This CDR3 reads CSARGGSPEQSF. The CDR3, as DNA: TGCAGTGCTAGAGGGGGTTCGCCTGAGCAGTCCTTC.

The V and J genes are TRBV9 and TRBJ1-1; 9 positions agree with TRBD1. The CDR3 extends over 15 amino acids. Germline CDR1 is SGDLS and CDR2 is YYNGEE. V dropped 0 bases and J dropped 1; count of bases not matched to a gene: 1. CDR3 in amino acids: CASSVVTGGNTEAFF. The CDR3 bases are TGTGCCAGCAGCGTAGTGACAGGGGGGAACACTGAAGCTTTCTTT.

The chain recombines TRBV7-8 with TRBJ1-5; possible D gene TRBD1, 5 bases. Germline V gene data show CDR1 as SGHVS and CDR2 as FQNEAQ. The ends were cut back, 1 base at V and 6 bases at J, with 25 bases in the middle. The CDR3 is 19 amino acids. Written as DNA, the CDR3 is TGTGCCAGCAGCTTAGGGGGGAGGCTAGGTGGTAAGAGTAGTCAGCCCCAGCATTTT. This translates into CASSLGGRLGGKSSQPQHF.

This clonotype was counted ten times or more. The chain uses TRBV12-3 or TRBV12-4 and TRBJ2-7; TRBD1 matches 10 bases. Trimming cost V 8 bases and J 4 bases; bases outside gene matches: 8. The CDR3 is made up of 14 amino acids. The CDR3 DNA reads TGTGCCAGCGTCAGACAGGGGGCGGTGTACGAGCAGTACTTC. Protein: CASVRQGAVYEQYF.

This clonotype was seen a single time. This chain links TRBV20-1 with TRBJ1-4; TRBD1 might be the D (5 bases). This CDR3 is built from 14 residues. V was shortened by 6 bases and J by 1 base, with 12 bases between the two germline ends. Germline V gene lookup returns CDR1 DFQATT and CDR2 SNEGSKA (reference sequence). The CDR3 here is CSARGGVTNEKLFF. Written as DNA, the CDR3 is TGCAGTGCCCGCGGAGGGGTAACTAATGAAAAACTGTTTTTT.

This chain joins TRBV11-3 and TRBJ2-2, with D maybe TRBD2 (5 bases). Germline lookup yields CDR1 SGHNT and CDR2 YENEEA. Trimming pared 4 bases from V and 13 bases from J, leaving 10 bases between. This CDR3 spans 11 amino acids. The CDR3 sequence: CASSSTGMLFF. As DNA, the CDR3 is TGTGCCAGCAGCTCGACCGGGATGCTGTTTTTT.

Many counts were recorded for this clonotype. The chain has TRBV11-3 and TRBJ2-1; D gene unclear. The CDR3 has 15 residues. The germline V gene encodes CDR1 SGHNT and CDR2 YENEEA. V was pared by 2 bases and J by 5 bases, with 13 bases between. The CDR3 coding sequence is TGTGCCAGCAGCTTATATGGTAGCCCCGACAATGAGCAGTTCTTC. Encoded protein: CASSLYGSPDNEQFF.

CDR3 bases: TGCGCCAGCAGCACACCGGACAGGGGGAGGGGTAACGAGCAGTTCTTC. This encodes CASSTPDRGRGNEQFF. V is TRBV4-1 and J is TRBJ2-1, with 10 bases matching TRBD1. CDR1 is MGHRA, CDR2 YSYEKL, per germline. The CDR3 length is 16 residues. With 5 bases clipped from V and 10 bases from J, the junction kept 14 bases outside the gene matches.

This clonotype was observed a few times. The V and J genes are TRBV5-1 and TRBJ1-4; D is unclear. Germline V gene sequence: CDR1 SGHRS, CDR2 YFSETQ. V dropped 2 bases and J dropped 7 bases, with 9 bases sitting between them. This CDR3 has 13 residues. CDR3 sequence: CASSFNAAEKLFF. CDR3 bases: TGCGCCAGCAGCTTTAACGCGGCTGAAAAACTGTTTTTT.